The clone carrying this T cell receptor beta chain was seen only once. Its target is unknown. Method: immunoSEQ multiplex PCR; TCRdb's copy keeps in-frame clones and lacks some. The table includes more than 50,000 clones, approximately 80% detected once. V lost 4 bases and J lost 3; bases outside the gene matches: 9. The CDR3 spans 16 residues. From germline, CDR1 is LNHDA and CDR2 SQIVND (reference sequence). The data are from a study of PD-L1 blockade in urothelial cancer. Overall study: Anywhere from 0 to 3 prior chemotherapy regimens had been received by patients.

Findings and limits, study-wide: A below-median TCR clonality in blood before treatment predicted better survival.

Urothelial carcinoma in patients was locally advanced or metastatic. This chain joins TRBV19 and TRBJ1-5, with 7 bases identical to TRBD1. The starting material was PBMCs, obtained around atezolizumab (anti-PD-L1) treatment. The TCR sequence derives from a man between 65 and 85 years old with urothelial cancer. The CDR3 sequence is CASSTQGVAINQPQHF. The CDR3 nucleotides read TGTGCCAGTAGTACTCAGGGGGTCGCGATCAATCAGCCCCAGCATTTT.